These T cell receptor beta chains were read from a single sample in a study of blood T cell repertoires in COVID-19. The table came from immunoSEQ multiplex PCR; TCRdb's copy has only in-frame clones and leaves some out. The sample consists of 250,000 or so clones, around 89% of them appearing once. The sample consisted of PBMCs or T cells enriched from blood (not recorded which). These receptors were collected from a middle-aged man who had recovered from COVID-19. Each CDR3 is given with its conserved first and last residue.

CDR3 protein	V gene	J gene
CASSFRRPGNEQFF	TRBV27	TRBJ2-1
CASSPAGDLNEQYF	TRBV7-9	TRBJ2-7
CASSPVAGAVEQYF	TRBV18	TRBJ2-7
CATSRDSRKANEKLFF	TRBV15	TRBJ1-4
CASSKNRAADEKLFF	TRBV5-1	TRBJ1-4
CASSHANPGLAGATYNEQFF	TRBV3-1/TRBV3-2	TRBJ2-1
CASSPGTGVGYGYTF	TRBV11-2	TRBJ1-2
CASSSRPGTGEWWTGELFF	TRBV11-2	TRBJ2-2
CASSSGVPDDTEAFF	TRBV11-3	TRBJ1-1
CASKQGPYNSPLHF	TRBV5-1	TRBJ1-6
CASSSTGLAETYQETQYF	TRBV7-3	TRBJ2-5
CASSLAPGYQPQHF	TRBV5-1	TRBJ1-5
CASSFLAGGTTSTDTQYF	TRBV5-6	TRBJ2-3
CATSETGTSRAPYNEQFF	TRBV24-1	TRBJ2-1
CASSLTRGRVRMNTEAFF	TRBV5-8	TRBJ1-1
CASSSGQGAPAGELFF	TRBV6-5	TRBJ2-2
CASSSLDSSTYEQYF	TRBV11-2	TRBJ2-7
CASRFDASGSYEQYF	TRBV5-1	TRBJ2-7
CASSVQAGVSYEQYF	TRBV9	TRBJ2-7
CASRPGGLETQYF	TRBV7-2	TRBJ2-5
CASSPWDRAGNTIYF	TRBV7-9	TRBJ1-3
CASSQGVINEKLFF	TRBV4-3	TRBJ1-4
CASTGGHSNQPQHF	TRBV6-6	TRBJ1-5
CASSQVGQVDYGYTF	TRBV4-1	TRBJ1-2
CASSTSGSNNEQFF	TRBV19	TRBJ2-1
CASSSQQGAVSYEQYF	TRBV28	TRBJ2-7
CASSSGLAGETQYF	TRBV18	TRBJ2-5
CASRATGGSGYTF	TRBV12-3/TRBV12-4	TRBJ1-2
CASSSRGGSSYEQYF	TRBV7-9	TRBJ2-7
CASSQVPSGQPQHF	TRBV3-1/TRBV3-2	TRBJ1-5
CASSLGGGTASYEQYF	TRBV5-1	TRBJ2-7
CASAWHYGYTF	TRBV28	TRBJ1-2
CASSYSGRYEQYF	TRBV6-2/TRBV6-3	TRBJ2-7
CASSYAGNTEAFF	TRBV7-3	TRBJ1-1
CASSSSPRGQGVDRGYTF	TRBV11-3	TRBJ1-2
CASSQDGQGSTDTQYF	TRBV4-2	TRBJ2-3
CASSHKPGSGYEQYF	TRBV6-6	TRBJ2-7
CASSPQLDSYGYTF	TRBV5-1	TRBJ1-2
CASSLNRVGETQYF	TRBV3-1/TRBV3-2	TRBJ2-5
CASSKQSNTGELFF	TRBV19	TRBJ2-2
CASRTQGYEQYF	TRBV28	TRBJ2-7
CASSQTQGANNQPQHF	TRBV19	TRBJ1-5
CASSLAAGIDNEQFF	TRBV5-1	TRBJ2-1
CASSFLGGWGYTF	TRBV28	TRBJ1-2
CASSLDLYAGETQYF	TRBV7-6	TRBJ2-5
CASSLRDRGNTEAFF	TRBV7-8	TRBJ1-1
CATSRESKVNQPQHF	TRBV15	TRBJ1-5
CATSDWTGHEAFF	TRBV24-1	TRBJ1-1
CASSQEWSGRSYEQYF	TRBV3-1/TRBV3-2	TRBJ2-7
CASSGAGARYTEAFF	TRBV9	TRBJ1-1
CSVVWGDRSNQPQHF	TRBV29-1	TRBJ1-5
CASSRLGNTGELFF	TRBV6-6	TRBJ2-2
CASSLGRGSSETQYF	TRBV7-3	TRBJ2-5
CSVEDRDRGYEQYF	TRBV29-1	TRBJ2-7
CASSVNRDSYEQYF	TRBV19	TRBJ2-7
CASSLFLDRGKLSYEQYF	TRBV5-5	TRBJ2-7
CASSQVLLLAGGDGQFF	TRBV3-1/TRBV3-2	TRBJ2-1
CASSLVNDRGRSPLHF	TRBV11-2	TRBJ1-6
CAWSVGANYEQYF	TRBV30	TRBJ2-7